Below, 21 T cell receptor beta chains from the same sample are listed, as sequenced in a study of pediatric ulcerative colitis. Profiling relied on immunoSEQ multiplex PCR, and the TCRdb table lists in-frame clones only, not all of them. This sample has 60,000 to 75,000 clones; 77% occur once, and the top ten carry over 4%. The sequenced material came from blood. The receptors originated from a boy younger than 18 with moderate ulcerative colitis.

The chain has TRBV15 and TRBJ2-7; D could derive from TRBD1 or TRBD2 (5 bases each). Between the trimmed V and J ends, which lost 3 bases and 6 bases, there was a span of 21 bases. This CDR3 is built from 16 residues. The germline V gene has CDR1 LNHNV and CDR2 YYDKDF (reference sequence). CDR3 amino acids: CATSRWIGTSRREQYF. The CDR3 nucleotides are TGTGCCACCAGCAGGTGGATCGGGACCAGTAGGCGCGAGCAGTACTTC.

This clone appeared a few times. The V and J genes are TRBV7-8 and TRBJ1-5; D gene uncertain. This CDR3 is built from 15 residues. The germline CDR1 and CDR2 sequences are SGHVS and FQNEAQ. V lost 2 bases and J lost 4, with 12 bases in between. The CDR3 is CASSLSARVNQPQHF. The CDR3, as DNA: TGTGCCAGCAGCTTATCTGCGAGGGTTAATCAGCCCCAGCATTTT. The full variable domain, its missing parts supplied by reference TRBV7-8 and TRBJ1-5, is GAGVSQSPRYKVAKRGQDVALRCDPISGHVSLFWYQQALGQGPEFLTYFQNEAQLDKSGLPSDRFFAERPEGSVSTLKIQRTQQEDSAVYLCASSLSARVNQPQHFGDGTRLSIL.

The chain links TRBV4-2 to TRBJ1-4; TRBD1 might be the D (5 bases). In germline, CDR1 is LGHNA, CDR2 YNFKEQ. This CDR3 spans 15 amino acids. V lost 5 bases and J lost 6, with 16 bases in between. The DNA for the CDR3 is TGTGCCAGCAGCTACCAGGGCCATGGGGATGAAAAACTGTTTTTT. Its protein product is CASSYQGHGDEKLFF.

The rearrangement uses TRBV7-2 and TRBJ2-7; D remains unclear. CDR1 is SGHTA, CDR2 FQGNSA, per germline. V lost 2 bases, J lost 0 bases, and 11 bases lay in between. The CDR3 is made up of 15 amino acids. CDR3 residues: CASSLRLQSSYEQYF. CDR3 coding DNA: TGTGCCAGCAGCTTACGACTCCAGAGCTCCTACGAGCAGTACTTC.

The J gene is TRBJ2-3, the V gene TRBV6-1, with 9 bases identical to TRBD2. From germline, CDR1 is MNHNS and CDR2 SASEGT. The CDR3 extends over 16 amino acids. Trimming at V came to 2 bases and at J to 8 bases, leaving 11 bases not matched to a gene. CDR3 DNA sequence: TGTGCCAGCAGTGAAAGGGCGGGGGGGCCTGCCGTTACGCAGTATTTT. The encoded protein is CASSERAGGPAVTQYF.

DNA of the CDR3: TGTGCCAGCAGTTACGGAGACACTGAAGCTTTCTTT. Protein: CASSYGDTEAFF. J is TRBJ1-1 and V is TRBV6-5; D gene uncertain. CDR1 is MNHEY, CDR2 SVGAGI, per germline. This CDR3 comprises 12 residues. Trimming removed 2 bases at V and 3 bases at J, with 4 bases between.

J is TRBJ1-1 and V is TRBV6-1, with TRBD1 matching over 9 bases. There are 18 residues in the CDR3. The V and J ends lost 4 bases and 5 bases, in that order; junction bases with no gene match: 17. The germline CDR1 and CDR2 sequences are MNHNS and SASEGT. The CDR3 region is CASSGGTGKAPTGTEAFF. CDR3 nucleotides: TGTGCCAGCAGTGGCGGGACAGGGAAGGCCCCGACGGGGACTGAAGCTTTCTTT.

V and J are TRBV29-1 and TRBJ1-3; 8 bases map to TRBD1. The CDR3 runs 14 residues. V shed 1 base and J 2 bases; nucleotides not matched to a gene: 1. Germline V lookup: CDR1 SQVTM, CDR2 ANQGSEA. This CDR3 is CSVEGTGTGNTIYF. The CDR3, as DNA: TGCAGCGTTGAAGGGACAGGGACTGGAAACACCATATATTTT.

For the CDR3, the DNA is TGTGCCAGCAGCTTAGTTAGGCAGGGGGATGGCTACACCTTC. Translated: CASSLVRQGDGYTF. The chain uses TRBV7-2 and TRBJ1-2; 7 nucleotides line up with TRBD1. CDR1 is SGHTA and CDR2 is FQGNSA in the germline V gene. Unmatched junction bases numbered 5, after V lost 1 base and J lost 6 bases. This CDR3 is 14 amino acids long.

This clone has a single count. The chain has TRBV5-1 and TRBJ2-3, with 14 bases identical to TRBD2. Germline lookup yields CDR1 SGHRS and CDR2 YFSETQ. The junction had 4 bases not matched to a gene; V was cut back by 0 bases and J by 4 bases. This CDR3 contains 17 residues. CDR3 nucleotides: TGCGCCAGCAGCTTGGGGACTAGCGGGAGGTGGGCAGATACGCAGTATTTT. The encoded protein is CASSLGTSGRWADTQYF.

The chain is built from TRBV12-2 and TRBJ1-2; the D segment call TRBD1 is taken from the table without a DNA check. TRBV12-2 is marked as a pseudogene. The CDR3 length is 20 residues. CDR3 nucleotide sequence: TGTGCAAGTCGCTTTCTTCGGCTGTCGGATTTCCACCCCAGGCCTTATGGCTACACCTTC. It encodes CASRFLRLSDFHPRPYGYTF.

This clone was picked up a small number of times. The chain couples TRBV7-3 to TRBJ1-6; the D is unclear. Deletions cut 1 base from V and 10 bases from J, with 8 bases between. CDR1 and CDR2 (germline): SGHTA, FQGTGA. The CDR3 has 13 amino acids. The CDR3 nucleotides read TGTGCCAGCAGCTTAAGCCCGGTCTCACCCCTCCACTTT. It encodes CASSLSPVSPLHF.

This clone was found a few times. J is TRBJ2-2 and V is TRBV5-1, with 9 nucleotides matching TRBD2. Germline loops: CDR1 SGHRS, CDR2 YFSETQ. This CDR3 is built from 15 residues. Trimming at V came to 5 bases and at J to 3 bases, leaving 5 bases not matched to a gene. The CDR3: CASRIAGVDTGELFF. In nucleotides, the CDR3 is TGCGCCAGCAGGATAGCGGGGGTCGACACCGGGGAGCTGTTTTTT.

This chain connects TRBV2 to TRBJ2-5; 8 bases align to TRBD1. This CDR3 spans 15 amino acids. V dropped 1 base and J dropped 4; count of bases not matched to a gene: 5. CDR1 SNHLY and CDR2 FYNNEI come from the germline V gene. The CDR3 reads CASSEDGRGLETQYF. The CDR3 DNA follows: TGTGCCAGCAGTGAAGATGGCAGGGGGCTAGAGACCCAGTACTTC.

The CDR3 DNA is TGTGCCAGTAACTTCGGGGGGGCTGCCAATGAGCAGTTCTTC. This gives the protein CASNFGGAANEQFF. The V call is TRBV19, the J call TRBJ2-1; 8 nucleotides line up with TRBD2. The germline V gene encodes CDR1 LNHDA and CDR2 SQIVND (reference sequence). CDR3 length equals 14 residues. Trimming cost V 7 bases and J 6 bases; bases outside gene matches: 8.

The chain combines TRBV7-6 with TRBJ2-1, with D perhaps given as TRBD1 or TRBD2 (6 bases each). CDR3 length equals 15 residues. V lost 1 base to trimming and J lost 0 bases, with 7 bases between them. Germline V gives CDR1 SGHVS, CDR2 FNYEAQ. CDR3: CASSLGGASYNEQFF. The CDR3 bases are TGTGCCAGCAGCTTAGGGGGGGCCTCCTACAATGAGCAGTTCTTC.

The V call is TRBV18, the J call TRBJ1-2; D is unclear. The germline gives CDR1 KGHSH, CDR2 LQKENI. The V end was cut by 0 bases, the J end by 4 bases, with 12 bases between. The CDR3 sequence is 15 residues long. The CDR3 region is CASSPPNRAVYGYTF. The CDR3, as DNA: TGTGCCAGCTCACCACCGAATAGGGCGGTCTATGGCTACACCTTC.

CDR3 protein: CASSFFGGQDYGYTF. The DNA for the CDR3 is TGTGCCAGCAGCTTTTTCGGGGGGCAGGACTATGGCTACACCTTC. J is TRBJ1-2 and V is TRBV5-6; D is perhaps TRBD1 (6 bases). The CDR3 has 15 residues. Germline loops: CDR1 SGHDT, CDR2 YYEEEE. With 2 bases removed from V and 3 bases from J, the gap between germline ends came to 14 bases.

This clone was counted between two and nine times. This chain joins TRBV7-7 and TRBJ2-2; tentatively, D is TRBD2 (5 bases). Trimming removed 7 bases from V and 2 bases from J, with 14 bases in between. The germline gives CDR1 SSHAT, CDR2 FNYEAQ (reference sequence). This CDR3 is built from 15 residues. This CDR3 is CASTPRRFNTGELFF. Here the CDR3 DNA reads TGTGCCAGCACCCCACGGAGGTTTAACACCGGGGAGCTGTTTTTT.

This chain uses TRBV7-3 with TRBJ1-2, with TRBD1 matching 9 bases. CDR1 and CDR2 from the germline V gene are SGHTA and FQGTGA. CDR3 size: 14 residues. Losses at the gene ends were 4 bases for V and 5 bases for J; bases not matched to a gene: 5. CDR3 bases: TGTGCCAGCAGCTCGACAGGGGGTGGATATGGCTACACCTTC. It translates to CASSSTGGGYGYTF.

The chain carries TRBV11-2 and TRBJ2-3; TRBD2 agrees at 9 bases. This CDR3 contains 15 residues. The V gene end was trimmed by 7 bases and the J gene end by 6 bases; junction bases not matched to a gene: 11. Germline V CDR1 and CDR2: SGHAT, FQNNGV. CDR3 protein: CASTRSSGRWDTQYF. CDR3 nucleotides: TGTGCCAGCACCCGATCGAGCGGGAGGTGGGATACGCAGTATTTT.